A selection of T cell receptor beta chains follows, all from one sample in a study of T-cell reconstitution after alpha-beta-depleted transplantation in children. Each CDR3 protein gets one entry after TCRdb re-called the PCR reads with MiXCR. The sample comprises 350,000 to 450,000 distinct CDR3 sequences, less than 15% of which are singletons, and 3.5% to 4.5% rests with the top ten. The starting material was PBMCs, obtained from the stem cell graft. Receptor source: a human donor who donated a stem cell graft to a child with Fanconi anemia. Each CDR3 is given with its conserved first and last residue. Each record gives: J gene, V gene, D gene, CDR3 length, clone size, CDR3 protein, CDR3 DNA. A D gene is named only where the DNA matches it firmly. Size is stated for part of the rows, as once, few or many counts, or as a class when the clone is expanded.

TRBJ1-4,TRBV4-2,.,15,few,CASSQGQATNEKLFF,TGTGCCAGCAGCCAAGGACAAGCAACTAATGAAAAACTGTTTTTT
TRBJ2-3,TRBV18,.,16,many,CASSPNPGSSTDTQYF,TGTGCCAGCTCACCAAATCCGGGTAGTAGCACAGATACGCAGTATTTT
TRBJ2-1,TRBV11-2,.,14,.,CASSHSTRGNEQFF,TGTGCCAGCAGCCATTCAACCCGGGGCAATGAGCAGTTCTTC
TRBJ2-1,TRBV6-5,.,18,few,CASSYHDGSAGSYNEQFF,TGTGCCAGCAGTTACCACGATGGGTCAGCTGGCTCCTACAATGAGCAGTTCTTC
TRBJ2-1,TRBV5-1,.,13,many,CASSLTQYNEQFF,TGCGCCAGCAGCTTGACCCAGTACAATGAGCAGTTCTTC
TRBJ2-2,TRBV20-1,TRBD1,12,.,CSAYRGHGELFF,TGCAGTGCTTACAGGGGCCACGGGGAGCTGTTTTTT
TRBJ1-1,TRBV7-9,TRBD1,15,.,CASSAPGQGMAEAFF,TGTGCCAGCAGTGCCCCGGGACAGGGTATGGCTGAAGCTTTCTTT
TRBJ2-3,TRBV7-7,TRBD2,14,few,CASSSGLPTDTQYF,TGTGCCAGCAGCTCGGGACTACCCACAGATACGCAGTATTTT
TRBJ1-1,TRBV7-2,TRBD1,14,.,CASSTNQGATEAFF,TGTGCCAGCAGTACGAACCAGGGGGCCACTGAAGCTTTCTTT
TRBJ2-3,TRBV20-1,TRBD2,15,.,CSAILKRGSTDTQYF,TGCAGTGCCATCCTTAAGCGGGGGAGCACAGATACGCAGTATTTT
TRBJ1-4,TRBV6-1,.,15,.,CASSPEPAVNEKLFF,TGTGCCAGCAGCCCCGAACCGGCAGTTAATGAAAAACTGTTTTTT
TRBJ2-3,TRBV2,.,13,.,CASSIRPGDTQYF,TGTGCCAGCAGTATTCGACCAGGAGATACGCAGTATTTT
TRBJ1-6,TRBV19,.,13,few,CASSAIGPSPLHF,TGTGCCAGTTCCGCCATAGGTCCGTCACCCCTCCACTTT
TRBJ1-1,TRBV9,.,14,many,CASSKDGENTEAFF,TGTGCCAGCAGCAAAGATGGGGAGAACACTGAAGCTTTCTTT
TRBJ1-1,TRBV3-1,.,13,few,CASRGFPNTEAFF,TGTGCCAGCAGGGGTTTTCCGAACACTGAAGCTTTCTTT
TRBJ2-7,TRBV1,.,14,few,CTSSRQTDPYEQYF,TGCACCAGCAGCCGCCAGACGGACCCCTACGAGCAGTACTTC
TRBJ1-1,TRBV18,.,16,.,CASSPLLAGIGTEAFF,TGTGCCAGCTCACCTCTATTGGCAGGGATAGGCACTGAAGCTTTCTTT
TRBJ1-5,TRBV28,.,15,few,CASRDQGGNNQPQHF,TGTGCCAGCAGGGATCAGGGTGGGAACAATCAGCCCCAGCATTTT
TRBJ1-4,TRBV20-1,.,15,few,CSARPYRDLHEKLFF,TGCAGTGCTAGGCCCTACAGGGACCTCCATGAAAAACTGTTTTTT
TRBJ1-2,TRBV5-1,.,13,.,CASSLDRAYGYTF,TGCGCCAGCAGCTTGGACAGGGCCTATGGCTACACCTTC
TRBJ1-2,TRBV3-1,.,14,many,CASSQGSRNYGYTF,TGTGCCAGCAGCCAAGGAAGCAGGAACTATGGCTACACCTTC
TRBJ2-5,TRBV20-1,TRBD1,13,few,CSAGQGAEWTQYF,TGCAGTGCCGGACAGGGGGCCGAGTGGACCCAGTACTTC
TRBJ1-2,TRBV27,.,15,few,CASSSAKTGNYGYTF,TGTGCCAGCAGTTCTGCTAAGACAGGCAACTATGGCTACACCTTC
TRBJ2-1,TRBV24-1,.,16,few,CATSDPGRGQHNEQFF,TGTGCCACCAGTGATCCCGGGCGGGGACAGCACAATGAGCAGTTCTTC
TRBJ2-5,TRBV20-1,TRBD1,14,.,CSARDRNRGETQYF,TGCAGTGCTAGAGATAGGAACAGGGGTGAGACCCAGTACTTC
TRBJ2-3,TRBV7-2,TRBD2,16,.,CASSLQAGGVEDTQYF,TGTGCCAGCAGCCTCCAAGCGGGGGGGGTCGAAGATACGCAGTATTTT
TRBJ2-2,TRBV15,TRBD2,16,many,CATSRPSGGGTGELFF,TGTGCCACCAGCAGGCCTAGCGGGGGTGGCACCGGGGAGCTGTTTTTT
TRBJ2-7,TRBV12-3/TRBV12-4,.,12,many,CASSGNQYEQYF,TGTGCCAGCAGCGGGAATCAGTACGAGCAGTACTTC
TRBJ2-2,TRBV7-9,.,14,.,CASVDFGDTGELFF,TGTGCCAGCGTAGATTTTGGGGACACCGGGGAGCTGTTTTTT
TRBJ2-5,TRBV12-3/TRBV12-4,.,15,once,CASSSGWGAEETQYF,TGTGCCAGCAGCTCCGGATGGGGGGCGGAGGAGACCCAGTACTTC
TRBJ2-2,TRBV6-1,.,15,.,CASSPRRGVHGELFF,TGTGCCAGCAGCCCCCGTCGGGGTGTACACGGGGAGCTGTTTTTT
TRBJ2-3,TRBV28,.,14,few,CASSPSTVTDTQYF,TGTGCCAGCAGTCCTTCGACAGTCACAGATACGCAGTATTTT
TRBJ2-4,TRBV5-1,TRBD1,18,few,CASSSSIRDRGPKNIQYF,TGCGCCAGCAGCTCCTCCATCCGGGACAGGGGCCCTAAAAACATTCAGTACTTC
TRBJ2-3,TRBV4-3,TRBD2,16,.,CASSQDVSGVGDTQYF,TGCGCCAGCAGCCAAGATGTGAGCGGGGTTGGTGATACGCAGTATTTT
TRBJ1-1,TRBV3-1,.,17,.,CASSQDPTGYGNTEAFF,TGTGCCAGCAGCCAAGACCCCACAGGGTATGGAAACACTGAAGCTTTCTTT
TRBJ1-2,TRBV20-1,.,13,.,CSARDGSLYGYTF,TGCAGTGCTAGAGATGGCAGCCTCTATGGCTACACCTTC
TRBJ1-1,TRBV15,TRBD1,14,few,CATSRNTGGTEAFF,TGTGCCACCAGCAGAAATACAGGGGGCACTGAAGCTTTCTTT
TRBJ1-1,TRBV5-1,.,14,many,CASSRDGLNTEAFF,TGCGCCAGCAGCCGCGATGGCCTGAACACTGAAGCTTTCTTT
TRBJ2-3,TRBV7-9,.,17,few,CASSLAMTGIGTDTQYF,TGTGCCAGCAGCTTAGCGATGACCGGGATAGGCACAGATACGCAGTATTTT
TRBJ2-7,TRBV7-8,TRBD2,17,.,CASSLGSPGLPHYEQYF,TGTGCCAGCAGCTTAGGCTCTCCGGGACTACCGCACTACGAGCAGTACTTC
TRBJ2-1,TRBV28,.,14,many,CASSLGVYYNEQFF,TGTGCCAGCAGTTTGGGGGTTTACTACAATGAGCAGTTCTTC
TRBJ1-2,TRBV12-3/TRBV12-4,.,16,few,CASSPRTATFGYGYTF,TGTGCCAGCAGCCCTCGGACAGCGACCTTCGGCTATGGCTACACCTTC
TRBJ2-5,TRBV10-3,.,15,.,CAISESRDGQETQYF,TGTGCCATCAGTGAGTCAAGGGACGGTCAAGAGACCCAGTACTTC
TRBJ2-5,TRBV6-5,TRBD2,17,.,CASSYSKERGAQETQYF,TGTGCCAGCAGTTACTCGAAGGAGCGGGGGGCCCAAGAGACCCAGTACTTC
TRBJ2-1,TRBV28,TRBD1,16,many,CASSSPSTGLRNEQFF,TGTGCCAGCAGTTCCCCCTCGACAGGGCTTCGCAATGAGCAGTTCTTC
TRBJ1-1,TRBV7-9,.,11,many,CASSFDTEAFF,TGTGCCAGCAGCTTCGACACTGAAGCTTTCTTT